These 13 T cell receptor beta chains originate from one sample sequenced in a study of T cells after yellow fever vaccination. In TCRdb, the 5' RACE reads were re-called with MiXCR into one record per CDR3 protein. Of about 220,000 distinct CDR3 sequences in the sample, about 3% are singletons; the top ten hold around 3.3%. The sequencing used CD4+ T cells sorted from PBMCs, collected 10 days after the yellow fever booster vaccination. These receptor sequences come from a young man who received the YFV17D yellow fever vaccine.

A few counts support this clonotype. V and J are TRBV27 and TRBJ2-2; possibly TRBD1 for D (5 bases). The germline V gene has CDR1 MNHEY and CDR2 SMNVEV (reference sequence). This CDR3 is 13 amino acids long. Trimming removed 7 bases at V and 8 bases at J, with 14 bases between. For the CDR3, the DNA is TGTGCCAGCATATCTTGGGCAGGGGGGGAGCTGTTTTTT. This encodes CASISWAGGELFF.

This clonotype was seen ten or more times. This sequence joins TRBV4-3 and TRBJ1-3; D remains unclear. The germline V and J ends were trimmed by 0 bases and 8 bases, with 14 bases remaining between them. Per the germline V gene, CDR1 is LGHNA and CDR2 is YSLEER. The CDR3 length is 15 residues. DNA for the CDR3: TGCGCCAGCAGCCAAGATAGGAACTCTGGGGACACCATATATTTT. Amino acid sequence: CASSQDRNSGDTIYF.

The sample holds many counts of this clonotype. V is TRBV7-8 and J is TRBJ2-1; 8 bases are a match to TRBD2. CDR3 length equals 16 residues. The ends lost 5 bases at V and 7 bases at J; junction bases unmatched: 13. Germline V lookup: CDR1 SGHVS, CDR2 FQNEAQ. In DNA, the CDR3 is TGTGCCAGCAGCGAGCACCTAGCGGGCCGCACTAATGAGCAGTTCTTC. Residues: CASSEHLAGRTNEQFF. Full variable domain (remainder filled in from reference TRBV7-8 and TRBJ2-1): GAGVSQSPRYKVAKRGQDVALRCDPISGHVSLFWYQQALGQGPEFLTYFQNEAQLDKSGLPSDRFFAERPEGSVSTLKIQRTQQEDSAVYLCASSEHLAGRTNEQFFGPGTRLTVL.

The table lists this clonotype with many counts. The chain couples TRBV20-1 to TRBJ2-7; 8 positions agree with TRBD1. There are 14 residues in the CDR3. V dropped 0 bases and J dropped 5; count of bases not matched to a gene: 6. CDR1 and CDR2 from the germline V gene are DFQATT and SNEGSKA (reference sequence). The chain's CDR3 is CSARDPTTGDEQYF. The CDR3 DNA is TGCAGTGCTAGAGACCCCACGACAGGGGACGAGCAGTACTTC.

There are many counts of this clonotype. V usage is TRBV4-1 and J usage is TRBJ2-5; the D gene is possibly TRBD2 (6 bases). Germline V gives CDR1 MGHRA, CDR2 YSYEKL. The CDR3 extends over 14 amino acids. The V gene lost 5 bases and the J gene lost 3 bases, with 13 bases spanning the gap. The CDR3 sequence is CASSFRDFKETQYF. In DNA, the CDR3 is TGCGCCAGCAGCTTTCGGGACTTCAAAGAGACCCAGTACTTC.

In this sample, this clonotype turned up many times. The chain joins TRBV2 to TRBJ2-5; 8 bases line up with TRBD2. CDR1 SNHLY and CDR2 FYNNEI come from the germline V gene. V was pared by 1 base and J by 13 bases, with 11 bases of the junction left unmatched. This CDR3 contains 14 residues. CDR3 sequence reads: CASSEVLGGGQRYF. CDR3 DNA sequence: TGTGCCAGCAGTGAAGTTTTAGGCGGGGGGCAGCGGTACTTC.

This clonotype has a count of ten or more. The genes are TRBV6-1 and TRBJ1-5, with D possibly being TRBD1 (6 bases). The CDR3 consists of 14 residues. CDR1 and CDR2 from the germline V gene are MNHNS and SASEGT. V gave up 6 bases and J gave up 1 base, with 10 bases separating them. The CDR3 sequence: CASSWGLSNQPQHF. CDR3 coding DNA: TGTGCCAGCAGCTGGGGGCTGAGCAATCAGCCCCAGCATTTT.

This clonotype occurred many times. The chain uses TRBV5-1 and TRBJ1-2; 9 positions agree with TRBD1. V lost 2 bases to trimming and J lost 7 bases; unmatched junction nucleotides: 6. Germline loops: CDR1 SGHRS, CDR2 YFSETQ. CDR3 length equals 14 residues. CDR3 sequence: CASSFSQGASGYTF. In nucleotides, the CDR3 is TGCGCCAGCAGCTTTTCACAGGGGGCAAGTGGCTACACCTTC.

This clonotype has at least ten counts. This sequence joins TRBV5-1 and TRBJ2-2, with D unresolved. Trimming shortened V by 0 bases and J by 4 bases, and 7 bases separated the two germline ends. The CDR3 is 14 amino acids. Germline loops: CDR1 SGHRS, CDR2 YFSETQ. In DNA form, the CDR3 reads TGCGCCAGCAGCTTGGAGTTGATCACCGGGGAGCTGTTTTTT. It translates to CASSLELITGELFF.

This clonotype has a handful of counts. This chain connects TRBV6-1 to TRBJ1-3; D is unclear. CDR1 and CDR2 from the germline V gene are MNHNS and SASEGT. This CDR3 comprises 15 residues. V was trimmed by 1 base and J by 2 bases, leaving 9 bases between them. In DNA, the CDR3 is TGTGCCAGCAGTGAAGTAGGTGGGACTGGAAACACCATATATTTT. Protein sequence: CASSEVGGTGNTIYF.

This clonotype turned up a few times. This chain uses TRBV5-6 with TRBJ1-2, with TRBD1 identical over 10 bases. The CDR3 is 16 residues long. The V gene end was trimmed by 7 bases and the J gene end by 4 bases; junction bases not matched to a gene: 13. Germline assignment: CDR1 SGHDT and CDR2 YYEEEE. The CDR3 DNA sequence: TGTGCCAGCGCGACAATCGGGACAGGGGCGAGCTATGGCTACACCTTC. This sequence encodes CASATIGTGASYGYTF.

This clonotype was counted a few times. The CDR3 nucleotides are TGCGCCAGCAGCTTGGGGCAGGGGGCAGCAGATACGCAGTATTTT. Encoded protein: CASSLGQGAADTQYF. The genes are TRBV5-1 and TRBJ2-3; 8 bases match TRBD1. This CDR3 has 15 amino acids. V was pared by 0 bases and J by 4 bases, with 4 bases of the junction left unmatched. Germline CDR1 reads SGHRS; CDR2 reads YFSETQ.

This clonotype was counted at least ten times. The chain couples TRBV20-1 to TRBJ2-3; maybe TRBD1 (5 bases). Trimming took 3 bases from V and 3 from J, leaving 10 bases between them. The CDR3 length is 13 residues. CDR1 DFQATT and CDR2 SNEGSKA come from the germline V gene (reference sequence). The CDR3 sequence: CSARVSGTDTQYF. The CDR3 nucleotides are TGCAGTGCTAGGGTCTCAGGGACAGATACGCAGTATTTT.